Each of the 22 T cell receptor beta chains below was sequenced from the same sample in a study of cytomegalovirus exposure and HLA in healthy donors. Primers for the PCR totalled 60 Vbeta and 13 Jbeta. TCRdb keeps only in-frame clones here, not all; method: immunoSEQ multiplex PCR. Of some 130,000 clones listed, roughly two thirds are singletons. The sequencing sample was made of PBMCs. These receptors all stem from a man aged 30 to 45 in good health and CMV-seropositive.

The V call is TRBV5-1, the J call TRBJ1-2, with D maybe TRBD1 (6 bases). V dropped 7 bases and J dropped 3 bases, with 10 bases sitting between them. CDR1 SGHRS and CDR2 YFSETQ come from the germline V gene. This CDR3 spans 12 amino acids. The CDR3 DNA sequence: TGCGCCAGCCACGAGGGGGACTATGGCTACACCTTC. Amino acid sequence: CASHEGDYGYTF.

The V gene is TRBV18, the J gene TRBJ2-7, with D possibly matching TRBD1 (5 bases). V lost 5 bases to trimming and J lost 0 bases, with 11 bases between them. Germline V lookup: CDR1 KGHSH, CDR2 LQKENI. This CDR3 is built from 14 residues. The CDR3 nucleotides are TGTGCCAGCTCATTATCAGGACACTCCTACGAGCAGTACTTC. It yields the protein CASSLSGHSYEQYF.

This chain connects TRBV19 to TRBJ1-1; TRBD1 matches 12 bases. Germline CDR1 reads LNHDA; CDR2 reads SQIVND (reference sequence). J lost 5 bases, V lost 4 bases, and 8 bases had no gene match. The CDR3 has 16 amino acids. This CDR3 reads CASSTYPGQGATEAFF. The CDR3 DNA reads as TGTGCCAGTAGTACATACCCGGGACAGGGGGCAACTGAAGCTTTCTTT.

The rearrangement links TRBV30 to TRBJ2-7; D unresolved. V was pared by 0 bases and J by 3 bases, with 6 bases between. Germline V gene data show CDR1 as GTSNPN and CDR2 as SVGIG (reference sequence). The CDR3 runs to 12 residues. The CDR3 DNA sequence: TGTGCCTGGAGTGTGAGAGGCTACGAGCAGTACTTC. Encoded protein: CAWSVRGYEQYF.

The gene calls are TRBV11-3 and TRBJ2-7, with TRBD1 identical over 7 bases. Germline-derived CDR1 and CDR2 are SGHNT and YENEEA. J lost 3 bases, V lost 5 bases, and 4 bases had no gene match. The length of the CDR3 is 13 residues. The CDR3 region is CASSRGQDYEQYF. The CDR3 DNA reads as TGTGCCAGCAGCCGCGGACAGGACTACGAGCAGTACTTC.

The sample holds a few counts of this clone. The V and J genes are TRBV5-1 and TRBJ2-1, with 10 bases matching TRBD2. Germline loops: CDR1 SGHRS, CDR2 YFSETQ. The CDR3 runs to 18 residues. V was pared by 1 base and J by 6 bases, with 13 bases of the junction left unmatched. CDR3 loop: CASSLSASGSQGFNEQFF. DNA of the CDR3: TGCGCCAGCAGCTTGTCTGCTAGCGGGAGTCAAGGATTCAATGAGCAGTTCTTC. Full variable domain (remainder filled in from reference TRBV5-1 and TRBJ2-1): KAGVTQTPRYLIKTRGQQVTLSCSPISGHRSVSWYQQTPGQGLQFLFEYFSETQRNKGNFPGRFSGRQFSNSRSEMNVSTLELGDSALYLCASSLSASGSQGFNEQFFGPGTRLTVL.

This clone was counted a few times. The chain combines TRBV30 with TRBJ2-2; tentative D call: TRBD2 (5 bases). Germline values: CDR1 GTSNPN, CDR2 SVGIG (reference sequence). V lost 1 base to trimming and J lost 2 bases, with 11 bases between them. The CDR3 totals 15 residues. The CDR3 nucleotides are TGTGCCTGGAGTGCTGGCGGGCATAACACCGGGGAGCTGTTTTTT. Translating it yields CAWSAGGHNTGELFF.

V usage is TRBV7-2 and J usage is TRBJ1-3; 8 bases align to TRBD1. CDR1 SGHTA and CDR2 FQGNSA come from the germline V gene. With V trimmed by 4 bases and J by 2 bases, 4 bases remained unmatched. The CDR3 consists of 15 residues. CDR3 residues: CASSSQGGTGNTIYF. CDR3 nucleotides: TGTGCCAGCAGCTCACAGGGGGGCACTGGAAACACCATATATTTT. Drawing the rest from reference TRBV7-2 and TRBJ1-3, the complete variable domain is GAGVSQSPSNKVTEKGKDVELRCDPISGHTALYWYRQSLGQGLEFLIYFQGNSAPDKSGLPSDRFSAERTGGSVSTLTIQRTQQEDSAVYLCASSSQGGTGNTIYFGEGSWLTVV.

The chain employs TRBV5-6 and TRBJ1-3; D unclear. V was cut by 0 bases and J by 8 bases, with 15 bases left in between. The germline CDR1 and CDR2 sequences are SGHDT and YYEEEE. The CDR3 consists of 15 residues. CDR3 residues: CASSLGPLEGDTIYF. DNA of the CDR3: TGTGCCAGCAGCTTGGGGCCCCTCGAGGGTGACACCATATATTTT.

In its sample, this clone was seen once. The chain combines TRBV2 with TRBJ2-3; TRBD1 agrees at 9 bases. V shed 5 bases and J 6 bases; nucleotides not matched to a gene: 9. CDR3 length equals 15 residues. CDR1 and CDR2 from the germline V gene are SNHLY and FYNNEI. CDR3 DNA sequence: TGTGCCAGCAGTCTCCGGGACAGGGTTATGGATACGCAGTATTTT. As protein: CASSLRDRVMDTQYF.

The V gene is TRBV5-1, the J gene TRBJ1-1, with D uncertain. The CDR3 is 14 residues long. Germline CDR1 is SGHRS and CDR2 is YFSETQ. V was shortened by 0 bases and J by 1 base, with 7 bases between the two germline ends. Here the CDR3 DNA reads TGCGCCAGCAGCTTGGTTCGAGAGAACACTGAAGCTTTCTTT. This codes for CASSLVRENTEAFF.

The rearrangement joins TRBV6-1 to TRBJ2-6; D possibly corresponds to TRBD2 (6 bases). The germline gives CDR1 MNHNS, CDR2 SASEGT. The CDR3 covers 13 residues. Trimming pared 9 bases from V and 2 bases from J, leaving 8 bases between. CDR3 sequence (DNA): TGTGCCAGGAGGGAGGCTGGGGCCAACGTCCTGACTTTC. It encodes CARREAGANVLTF.

V and J are TRBV19 and TRBJ2-2; D possibly corresponds to TRBD1 (6 bases). Trimming took 1 base from V and 4 from J, leaving 16 bases between them. CDR1 is LNHDA, CDR2 SQIVND, per germline (reference sequence). The CDR3 contains 17 residues. The CDR3 nucleotides are TGTGCCAGTAGTATAGGGGTTCAGGGGCGTCTCACCGGGGAGCTGTTTTTT. This gives the protein CASSIGVQGRLTGELFF.

The chain carries TRBV5-1 and TRBJ2-1, with TRBD2 matching over 13 bases. The V and J ends lost 4 bases and 8 bases, in that order; junction bases with no gene match: 6. Germline CDR1 and CDR2: SGHRS and YFSETQ. The CDR3 spans 15 residues. The CDR3 spells CASSATSGGRYEQFF. Written as DNA, the CDR3 is TGCGCCAGCAGCGCGACTAGCGGGGGGCGGTATGAGCAGTTCTTC.

This clone was seen more than once but under ten times. The chain carries TRBV5-6 and TRBJ1-2; 8 bases line up with TRBD1. V lost 6 bases, J lost 7 bases, and 11 bases stayed unmatched. CDR3 length: 14 amino acids. From germline, CDR1 is SGHDT and CDR2 YYEEEE. The CDR3 DNA reads TGTGCCAGCACCGAGCAGGGGGCAATTGGTGGCTACACCTTC. This codes for CASTEQGAIGGYTF.

The chain has TRBV27 and TRBJ2-3, with D possibly being TRBD2 (5 bases). The V gene's germline CDR1 is MNHEY and CDR2 SMNVEV (reference sequence). This CDR3 is built from 15 residues. V lost 6 bases and J 0 bases, leaving 13 bases between the germline ends. The chain's CDR3 is CASRLGLTSTDTQYF. The CDR3 bases are TGTGCCAGCAGATTAGGACTCACTAGCACAGATACGCAGTATTTT.

This rearrangement joins TRBV5-6 to TRBJ2-7; D not resolved. Per germline, CDR1 SGHDT and CDR2 YYEEEE. Trimming took off 4 bases at V and 6 bases at J, with 14 bases between the two ends. This CDR3 contains 13 residues. The CDR3 sequence: CASSTPPLREQYF. The CDR3 region has the DNA TGTGCCAGCAGCACCCCCCCGCTACGCGAGCAGTACTTC.

The rearrangement links TRBV25-1 to TRBJ2-7, with a possible D match to TRBD1 (5 bases). The CDR3 length is 14 residues. Per the germline V gene, CDR1 is MGHDK and CDR2 is SYGVNS. V lost 3 bases, J lost 2 bases, and 11 bases lay in between. The CDR3 sequence: CASSDTGWTYEQYF. The CDR3 nucleotides are TGTGCCAGCAGTGATACAGGTTGGACCTACGAGCAGTACTTC.

This chain uses TRBV5-1 with TRBJ2-3; 16 nucleotides line up with TRBD2. Trimming took 2 bases from V and 6 from J; bases not matched to a gene: 6. The CDR3 totals 17 residues. Germline V CDR1 and CDR2: SGHRS, YFSETQ. The CDR3 spells CASSFTGTSGRADTQYF. The CDR3 region has the DNA TGCGCCAGCAGCTTCACCGGGACTAGCGGGAGGGCCGATACGCAGTATTTT. Using reference TRBV5-1 and TRBJ2-3 for the parts outside the CDR3, the full variable domain is KAGVTQTPRYLIKTRGQQVTLSCSPISGHRSVSWYQQTPGQGLQFLFEYFSETQRNKGNFPGRFSGRQFSNSRSEMNVSTLELGDSALYLCASSFTGTSGRADTQYFGPGTRLTVL.

The chain combines TRBV5-1 with TRBJ2-7, with TRBD1 matching 7 bases. With 0 bases clipped from V and 4 bases from J, the junction kept 10 bases outside the gene matches. This CDR3 region has 16 residues. CDR1 SGHRS and CDR2 YFSETQ come from the germline V gene. CDR3 protein: CASSLGTGAGGYEQYF. The CDR3 DNA reads as TGCGCCAGCAGCTTGGGCACAGGGGCTGGGGGTTACGAGCAGTACTTC.

The V call is TRBV19, the J call TRBJ1-1; 8 nucleotides match TRBD1. The J segment lost 3 bases and the V segment lost 4 bases, leaving 7 bases of the junction unmatched. This CDR3 is 15 amino acids long. CDR1 is LNHDA, CDR2 SQIVND, per germline (reference sequence). The CDR3 bases are TGTGCCAGTAGTAAACGGGCAGGGGGCCACACTGAAGCTTTCTTT. Encoded protein: CASSKRAGGHTEAFF.

This clone was found a few times. J is TRBJ2-1 and V is TRBV4-2; 9 nucleotides match TRBD2. Germline CDR1 is LGHNA and CDR2 is YNFKEQ. The J segment lost 1 base and the V segment lost 1 base, leaving 2 bases of the junction unmatched. This CDR3 has 16 residues. CDR3: CASSQGSGRSYNEQFF. The CDR3 DNA reads TGTGCCAGCAGCCAAGGAAGCGGGAGGTCCTACAATGAGCAGTTCTTC.